The 20 T cell receptor beta chains below were found in one sample sequenced in a study of T cell repertoires in cytomegalovirus infection. Each CDR3 protein gets one entry after TCRdb re-called the reads with MiXCR. The data show 450,000 to 650,000 distinct CDR3 sequences, with around 27% seen just once and around 13% held by the top ten. The source material was PBMCs. The receptors stem from a human donor in good health (CMV status not recorded). Some clones in this sample may be carry-over from other donors' samples.

This clonotype has only a few counts. The rearrangement uses TRBV9 and TRBJ2-6; D gene ambiguous. The V gene lost 3 bases and the J gene lost 0 bases, with 10 bases spanning the gap. CDR3 size: 16 residues. Germline assignment: CDR1 SGDLS and CDR2 YYNGEE. CDR3 bases: TGTGCCAGCAGCGCGGGTCTAAACTCTGGGGCCAACGTCCTGACTTTC. Encoded protein: CASSAGLNSGANVLTF.

This clonotype showed up many times. The CDR3 DNA is TGTGCCAGCAGCTTATCCGCATTCCCGGAGGGCTACACCTTC. Its protein product is CASSLSAFPEGYTF. The chain recombines TRBV7-8 with TRBJ1-2; no clear D gene. The CDR3 has 14 amino acids. The ends were cut back, 2 bases at V and 8 bases at J, with 15 bases in the middle. Germline V gene lookup returns CDR1 SGHVS and CDR2 FQNEAQ.

In this sample, this clonotype turned up a few times. The rearrangement uses TRBV20-1 and TRBJ1-1; D might be TRBD1 (6 bases). This CDR3 has 14 amino acids. Germline CDR1 reads DFQATT; CDR2 reads SNEGSKA (reference sequence). Trimming stripped 0 bases from V and 0 bases from J, with 8 bases between. The CDR3 spells CSARDWTVNTEAFF. The CDR3 DNA follows: TGCAGTGCTAGAGATTGGACAGTGAACACTGAAGCTTTCTTT.

To note about this clonotype: Mismatch with germline at one junction end may stem from a read error. J is TRBJ1-2 and V is TRBV12-3 or TRBV12-4, with D perhaps matching TRBD1 (5 bases). The CDR3 is made up of 14 amino acids. The CDR3 nucleotides read TGTGCTAGCAGTTCGTCCCAGGGTTTCTATGGCTACACCTTC. This codes for CASSSSQGFYGYTF.

The rearrangement joins TRBV19 to TRBJ2-4; D unclear. V dropped 5 bases and J dropped 7 bases, with 6 bases sitting between them. The CDR3 length is 11 residues. CDR1 LNHDA and CDR2 SQIVND come from the germline V gene (reference sequence). The DNA of the CDR3 is TGTGCCAGTAGTTCCCGGAACATTCAGTACTTC. Protein: CASSSRNIQYF.

This clonotype was counted between two and nine times. This chain links TRBV5-5 with TRBJ2-1, with D maybe TRBD1 (6 bases). Germline CDR1 and CDR2: SGHKS and YYEKEE (reference sequence). The ends were cut back, 4 bases at V and 8 bases at J, with 22 bases in the middle. This CDR3 has 16 amino acids. The CDR3 here is CASSLRIGGASDEQFF. The CDR3 DNA reads TGTGCCAGCAGCCTACGGATAGGGGGAGCGTCGGATGAGCAGTTCTTC. Looking up the rest from reference TRBV5-5 and TRBJ2-1 gives the full variable domain: DAGVTQSPTHLIKTRGQQVTLRCSPISGHKSVSWYQQVLGQGPQFIFQYYEKEERGRGNFPDRFSARQFPNYSSELNVNALLLGDSALYLCASSLRIGGASDEQFFGPGTRLTVL.

The chain couples TRBV10-2 to TRBJ1-5; D uncertain. CDR1 is WSHSY, CDR2 SAAADI, per germline. The CDR3 has 13 residues. Trimming removed 2 bases at V and 2 bases at J, with 4 bases between. CDR3 loop: CASSESGNQPQHF. As DNA, the CDR3 is TGCGCCAGCAGTGAGAGTGGCAATCAGCCCCAGCATTTT.

The J gene is TRBJ1-5, the V gene TRBV6-2 or TRBV6-3; 11 nucleotides line up with TRBD1. Germline CDR1 reads MNHEY; CDR2 reads SVGEGT. After removal of 2 bases from V and 2 bases from J, the junction contained 5 bases not matched to a gene. The CDR3 length is 17 residues. CDR3 DNA: TGTGCCAGCAGTTACGGGACAGGGGGAACACGCAATCAGCCCCAGCATTTT. This gives the protein CASSYGTGGTRNQPQHF.

This clonotype occurred a few times. The chain has TRBV6-1 and TRBJ1-2; D is undetermined. Germline loops: CDR1 MNHNS, CDR2 SASEGT. There are 15 residues in the CDR3. Between the trimmed V and J ends, which lost 9 bases and 2 bases, there was a span of 19 bases. DNA of the CDR3: TGTGCCAGTTGCCGGGGAGGGCCTCCGAACTATGGCTACACCTTC. Translated, it gives CASCRGGPPNYGYTF.

This clonotype was observed a few times. The chain has TRBV4-2 and TRBJ2-2; no clear D gene. The CDR3 runs to 18 residues. Trimming stripped 0 bases from V and 4 bases from J, with 18 bases between. Germline V gene sequence: CDR1 LGHNA, CDR2 YNFKEQ. The CDR3 coding sequence is TGTGCCAGCAGCCAAGATCCCTCGACCGATCTCTTCACCGGGGAGCTGTTTTTT. This translates into CASSQDPSTDLFTGELFF.

This clonotype was counted a few times. The genes are TRBV6-1 and TRBJ2-5; the D call may be TRBD1 or TRBD2 (5 bases each). There are 15 residues in the CDR3. From germline, CDR1 is MNHNS and CDR2 SASEGT. Between the trimmed V and J ends, which lost 3 bases and 0 bases, there was a span of 11 bases. The CDR3 nucleotides read TGTGCCAGCAGTGAGGGGACGTCGTACCAAGAGACCCAGTACTTC. Amino acids: CASSEGTSYQETQYF.

This clonotype was found many times. The rearrangement joins TRBV7-6 to TRBJ2-1; D is uncertain. V gave up 5 bases and J gave up 3 bases, with 14 bases separating them. Per germline, CDR1 SGHVS and CDR2 FNYEAQ. The CDR3 is 15 residues long. Here the CDR3 DNA reads TGTGCCAGCAGCGCCGGCTTCTACGACTACAATGAGCAGTTCTTC. Translating gives CASSAGFYDYNEQFF.

V and J are TRBV3-1 and TRBJ1-1, with D uncertain. CDR3 size: 13 residues. The germline V gene has CDR1 LGHDT and CDR2 YNNKEL (reference sequence). The V end lost 2 bases, the J end lost 3 bases, and 7 bases lay between the germline ends. The CDR3 loop is CASSQSEYTEAFF. The CDR3 DNA sequence: TGTGCCAGCAGCCAATCGGAGTACACTGAAGCTTTCTTT.

This clonotype turned up a few times. This chain links TRBV11-2 with TRBJ2-1; 8 positions agree with TRBD2. The CDR3 is made up of 14 amino acids. V shed 5 bases and J 6 bases; nucleotides not matched to a gene: 6. The germline V gene has CDR1 SGHAT and CDR2 FQNNGV. As DNA, the CDR3 is TGTGCCAGCAGCCAGGGACTAGGGGCCAATGAGCAGTTCTTC. Translation gives CASSQGLGANEQFF.

The chain uses TRBV6-6 and TRBJ2-7; D may be TRBD1 (5 bases). Between the trimmed V and J ends, which lost 6 bases and 4 bases, there was a span of 19 bases. CDR1 is MNHNY and CDR2 is SVGAGI in the germline V gene (reference sequence). This CDR3 is 15 amino acids long. CDR3 sequence (DNA): TGTGCCAGCAGCCCCGGTCTGACAGAGACTTACGAGCAGTACTTC. Encoded protein: CASSPGLTETYEQYF.

V is TRBV5-4 and J is TRBJ1-1, with D unclear. Germline V lookup: CDR1 SGHNT, CDR2 YYREEE (reference sequence). The CDR3 runs to 13 residues. The V end was cut by 5 bases, the J end by 5 bases, with 13 bases between. This chain's CDR3 is CASRKDLETEAFF. The CDR3 nucleotides read TGTGCCAGCAGGAAGGATCTGGAGACTGAAGCTTTCTTT.

This clonotype was recorded at least ten times. V usage is TRBV7-8 and J usage is TRBJ2-7, with D perhaps matching TRBD2 (6 bases). This CDR3 region has 18 residues. Trimming cost V 0 bases and J 6 bases, with 24 bases left between them. Per the germline V gene, CDR1 is SGHVS and CDR2 is FQNEAQ. The CDR3 DNA reads TGTGCCAGCAGCTTAGCTCTAACGGGAGAGAGACCCATCGTCGAGCAGTACGTC. Amino acid sequence: CASSLALTGERPIVEQYV.

This clonotype appeared a single time. The chain joins TRBV24-1 to TRBJ1-2; 9 positions match TRBD1. V shed 2 bases, J shed 3 bases, and the junction held 6 bases outside the gene matches. Germline CDR1 and CDR2: KGHDR and SFDVKD. The CDR3 consists of 16 residues. The CDR3 sequence is CATSDSPGQGYYGYTF. The CDR3 DNA follows: TGTGCCACCAGTGATTCGCCGGGACAGGGATACTATGGCTACACCTTC.

Here the CDR3 reads CAWSVLEVTGGFWGTEAFF. The CDR3 nucleotides are TGTGCCTGGAGTGTACTAGAGGTGACAGGGGGCTTTTGGGGCACTGAAGCTTTCTTT. J is TRBJ1-1 and V is TRBV30; 10 positions agree with TRBD1. This CDR3 comprises 19 residues. V shed 0 bases, J shed 4 bases, and the junction held 17 bases outside the gene matches. Germline values: CDR1 GTSNPN, CDR2 SVGIG (reference sequence). Based on the CDR3 plus reference TRBV30 and TRBJ1-1, the full variable domain is SQTIHQWPATLVQPVGSPLSLECTVEGTSNPNLYWYRQAAGRGLQLLFYSVGIGQISSEVPQNLSASRPQDRQFILSSKKLLLSDSGFYLCAWSVLEVTGGFWGTEAFFGQGTRLTVV.

The chain couples TRBV10-3 to TRBJ1-2; 8 nucleotides align to TRBD1. The CDR3 loop spans 13 amino acids. The V segment lost 5 bases and the J segment 13 bases; nucleotides outside the gene matches: 12. Germline V lookup: CDR1 ENHRY, CDR2 SYGVKD. CDR3 in DNA: TGTGCCATCAGTCCCGACAGGGGAGGAGAGTCCACCTTC. Its translation is CAISPDRGGESTF.